The present entry profiles one T cell receptor beta chain with its context. The target antigen is unknown. The junction differs from germline at one of its ends, possibly a read error. These data belong to a study of tumor-infiltrating lymphocytes in primary liver carcinoma. Study background: Roughly 3.5 to 8 million productive TCRbeta reads came from each sample, comparable across tissue types.

A constant-region primer served to make TCR beta cDNA from 500 to 550 ng total RNA. Slightly modified ARM-PCR served as the procedure for the TCR beta libraries. These libraries came from three rounds of nested multiplex PCR. TCRdb called the multiplex PCR reads again in MiXCR, with one record for every CDR3 protein. Among over 250,000 distinct CDR3 sequences, around three fifths were seen once, and the ten largest hold more than 15%. RNA was extracted from whole blood without cell sorting, alongside germline DNA. Points from the study as a whole: A significantly higher top-250-clone fraction was found in tumors than in blood (p = 0.039).

The source material was peripheral blood. This receptor was identified in a woman aged 30 to 39 with primary liver carcinoma and hepatitis B virus infection.

For the CDR3, the DNA is TGTACCAGCGGTGGGTCGGCGATGGCAGCCAAAAACATTCAGTACTTC. Its protein is CTSGGSAMAAKNIQYF. The J gene is TRBJ2-4, the V gene TRBV28, with a tentative D call TRBD2 (5 bases). The CDR3 spans 16 residues. Germline V CDR1 and CDR2: MDHEN, SYDVKM.